The present TCR beta chain was sequenced within a study of T cells expressing NK-cell markers. Study-wide context: Researchers got TCR beta repertoires out of sorted CD3+CD56+NKG2C+, CD3+CD56+NKG2C- and CD3+CD56-NKG2C+ T cells. Seven HCMV-seropositive donors and one seronegative donor made up the eight sequenced donors. General observations from the study: The CD3+CD56-NKG2C+ fraction was also led by these clonotypes in several donors. CD8+ T cells in more than five donors included dominant NKG2C+ clonotypes at roughly 1.0-7.0%.

TCRdb reprocessed the 5' RACE reads and stores each CDR3 protein as one record, lacking DNA. Across 400,000 to 500,000 distinct CDR3 sequences, the top ten clones capture less than 7.5% of the sample. Turning to this clonotype: Antigen: not known.

CDR1 and CDR2 (germline): MNHEY, SVGAGI. CDR3 length equals 15 residues. The V call is TRBV6-5, the J call TRBJ2-5; the D gene TCRdb calls, TRBD2, cannot be checked with no DNA. The sequenced material came from blood T cells: a sorted CD56 or NKG2C T cell subset, CD4+ or CD8+ T cells, or bulk PBMC T cells (not recorded which). The source is a woman aged 18 to 75 in good health. CDR3 amino acids: CASSFRTSEGETQYF.